Each of the 23 T cell receptor beta chains below was sequenced from the same sample in a study of blood T cell repertoires in COVID-19. Sequencing was performed with immunoSEQ multiplex PCR; in TCRdb, only in-frame clones are kept and a portion is missing. The repertoire consists of roughly 200,000 clones, with 70% to 90% occurring once and the leading ten covering 20% to 25%. Material for sequencing was peripheral blood. The receptors were gathered from a man aged 60 to 75 with active or convalescent COVID-19.

In its sample, this clone was seen once. The chain links TRBV7-9 to TRBJ2-1, with D possibly being TRBD2 (6 bases). There are 16 residues in the CDR3. The germline V gene has CDR1 SEHNR and CDR2 FQNEAQ (reference sequence). The V and J ends lost 5 bases and 0 bases respectively, with 14 bases between them. Written as DNA, the CDR3 is TGTGCCAGCAGCGAACGGGGGAAGAGCTCCTACAATGAGCAGTTCTTC. It is translated as CASSERGKSSYNEQFF.

V usage is TRBV4-1 and J usage is TRBJ1-4, with D perhaps TRBD1 (6 bases). Between the trimmed V and J ends, which lost 4 bases and 10 bases, there was a span of 22 bases. CDR3 size: 16 residues. CDR1 MGHRA and CDR2 YSYEKL come from the germline V gene. CDR3 coding DNA: TGCGCCAGCAGCCTCCTCCCGACAGGCCAAACATCAAAACTGTTTTTT. This translates into CASSLLPTGQTSKLFF.

This chain links TRBV19 with TRBJ1-5; TRBD1 matches 7 bases. Trimming removed 7 bases from V and 9 bases from J; junction bases left unmatched: 15. Looked up from germline, CDR1 is LNHDA and CDR2 is SQIVND (reference sequence). This CDR3 has 15 amino acids. CDR3 in DNA: TGTGCCAGTATTAGGACAGGCTCCATTCAGACGCCCCAGCATTTT. Translation gives CASIRTGSIQTPQHF.

This clone was picked up one time. The gene calls are TRBV24-1 and TRBJ2-1, with 8 bases aligning to TRBD1. Germline V gene data show CDR1 as KGHDR and CDR2 as SFDVKD. The CDR3 consists of 15 residues. V lost 5 bases, J lost 6 bases, and 8 bases stayed unmatched. In DNA, the CDR3 is TGTGCCACCAGTGGCCTGCGACAGGGGAGCAATGAGCAGTTCTTC. Protein: CATSGLRQGSNEQFF.

This chain joins TRBV21-1 and TRBJ1-1; the table assigns TRBD1, which was not confirmed against the DNA. TRBV21-1 is a known pseudogene. The CDR3 consists of 14 residues. The CDR3, as DNA: TGTGCCAGCAGTCTAAGGGGGTCAGTGGATGAAGCTTTCTTT. Translated: CASSLRGSVDEAFF.

V is TRBV14 and J is TRBJ1-2; D gene unclear. V was pared by 2 bases and J by 0 bases, with 4 bases between. This CDR3 spans 13 amino acids. CDR1 and CDR2 (germline): SGHDN, FVKESK. The CDR3 protein is CASSQQSNYGYTF. The CDR3 DNA sequence: TGTGCCAGCAGCCAACAGTCTAACTATGGCTACACCTTC.

The chain combines TRBV19 with TRBJ1-1, with D tentatively TRBD1 (6 bases). Germline V gene data show CDR1 as LNHDA and CDR2 as SQIVND (reference sequence). This CDR3 has 15 amino acids. V was cut by 6 bases and J by 0 bases, with 14 bases left in between. The CDR3 protein is CASRPGQRMNTEAFF. Written as DNA, the CDR3 is TGTGCCAGTAGACCGGGACAACGGATGAACACTGAAGCTTTCTTT.

A single count supports this clone. The gene calls are TRBV5-4 and TRBJ2-3; tentative D call: TRBD1 (6 bases). The germline gives CDR1 SGHNT, CDR2 YYREEE (reference sequence). The CDR3 loop spans 18 amino acids. The V end was cut by 4 bases, the J end by 2 bases, with 23 bases between. CDR3 loop: CASSPGTRGGMATDTQYF. The CDR3 nucleotides are TGTGCCAGCAGCCCTGGGACAAGAGGGGGTATGGCCACAGATACGCAGTATTTT.

V gene TRBV7-9 combines with J gene TRBJ2-7; TRBD2 matches at 11 bases. Trimming at V came to 4 bases and at J to 4 bases, leaving 6 bases not matched to a gene. This CDR3 contains 15 residues. Germline V gene sequence: CDR1 SEHNR, CDR2 FQNEAQ (reference sequence). This CDR3 reads CASSSTTSGVYEQYF. The CDR3 region has the DNA TGTGCCAGCAGCTCCACGACTAGCGGGGTATACGAGCAGTACTTC.

The CDR3 DNA follows: TGTGCCAGTAAGGTGGGACAGTCCTCTGGAAACACCATATATTTT. Translation: CASKVGQSSGNTIYF. J is TRBJ1-3 and V is TRBV19, with 7 bases fitting TRBD1. Germline V lookup: CDR1 LNHDA, CDR2 SQIVND (reference sequence). The CDR3 contains 15 residues. J lost 0 bases, V lost 7 bases, and 6 bases had no gene match.

This chain uses TRBV24-1 with TRBJ1-2, with 11 bases identical to TRBD1. The ends lost 4 bases at V and 4 bases at J; junction bases unmatched: 7. Germline V gives CDR1 KGHDR, CDR2 SFDVKD. The CDR3 has 16 residues. The DNA of the CDR3 is TGTGCCACCAGTGACACACGGACAGGGGGCATCTATGGCTACACCTTC. Protein product: CATSDTRTGGIYGYTF.

The V gene is TRBV7-8, the J gene TRBJ2-7; TRBD2 is a possible D gene (7 bases). This CDR3 region has 14 residues. The germline V gene has CDR1 SGHVS and CDR2 FQNEAQ. V gave up 8 bases and J gave up 4 bases, with 18 bases separating them. CDR3 loop: CASSVGGANYEQYF. The CDR3 bases are TGTGCCAGCTCCGTGGGGGGGGCGAATTACGAGCAGTACTTC.

This clone was counted once. V and J are TRBV9 and TRBJ1-2; weak D call: TRBD1 (5 bases). The V gene's germline CDR1 is SGDLS and CDR2 YYNGEE. The CDR3 has 18 amino acids. With 0 bases removed from V and 7 bases from J, the gap between germline ends came to 25 bases. The CDR3 reads CASSVATGRDGFLSGYTF. The CDR3 DNA follows: TGTGCCAGCAGCGTAGCTACGGGGAGGGACGGTTTTTTGAGTGGCTACACCTTC.

The chain combines TRBV27 with TRBJ1-2; D uncertain. Germline CDR1 is MNHEY and CDR2 is SMNVEV (reference sequence). V lost 7 bases and J lost 6, with 15 bases in between. CDR3 size: 13 residues. The CDR3 DNA follows: TGTGCCAGCAAACTTGGGAGTTCGCATGGCTACACCTTC. Amino acids: CASKLGSSHGYTF.

The V and J genes are TRBV3-1 (or the pseudogene TRBV3-2) and TRBJ2-5; a weak D match, TRBD2 (6 bases). V was pared by 5 bases and J by 4 bases, with 11 bases between. The germline V gene has CDR1 LGHDT and CDR2 YNNKEL (reference sequence). The CDR3 covers 13 residues. The CDR3 sequence: CASSSTSSETQYF. CDR3 nucleotide sequence: TGTGCCAGCAGCTCGACTAGTTCAGAGACCCAGTACTTC.

This chain links TRBV5-8 with TRBJ2-7, with 12 bases lining up with TRBD1. The CDR3 is made up of 14 amino acids. The V and J ends lost 2 bases and 10 bases, in that order; junction bases with no gene match: 7. The germline CDR1 and CDR2 sequences are SGHTS and YDEGEE. This CDR3 is CASSFSGTGGPQYF. The CDR3 coding sequence is TGTGCCAGCAGCTTCTCCGGGACAGGGGGCCCCCAGTACTTC.

This clone was seen ten or more times. The chain recombines TRBV30 with TRBJ1-1; tentatively, D is TRBD1 (5 bases). CDR1 and CDR2 from the germline V gene are GTSNPN and SVGIG (reference sequence). This CDR3 comprises 14 residues. V was trimmed by 4 bases and J by 8 bases, leaving 20 bases between them. The CDR3: CAWKIGGAVTEAFF. In nucleotides, the CDR3 is TGTGCCTGGAAGATAGGTGGGGCTGTCACCGAAGCTTTCTTT. Together with reference TRBV30 and TRBJ1-1, the CDR3 gives the full variable domain: SQTIHQWPATLVQPVGSPLSLECTVEGTSNPNLYWYRQAAGRGLQLLFYSVGIGQISSEVPQNLSASRPQDRQFILSSKKLLLSDSGFYLCAWKIGGAVTEAFFGQGTRLTVV.

The rearrangement joins TRBV5-6 to TRBJ1-2; TRBD1 aligns across 7 bases. V lost 6 bases to trimming and J lost 0 bases; unmatched junction nucleotides: 8. Germline values: CDR1 SGHDT, CDR2 YYEEEE. The CDR3 sequence is 15 residues long. CDR3 DNA: TGTGCCAGCACCTTCCGGGACAGAGCTAACTATGGCTACACCTTC. Translation gives CASTFRDRANYGYTF.

This chain connects TRBV18 to TRBJ1-3, with no clear D. The CDR3 loop spans 12 amino acids. Trimming pared 2 bases from V and 8 bases from J, leaving 7 bases between. The V gene's germline CDR1 is KGHSH and CDR2 LQKENI. CDR3 bases: TGTGCCAGCTCACCAAGCGGGGACACCATATATTTT. Translation gives CASSPSGDTIYF.

The chain has TRBV3-1 (or the pseudogene TRBV3-2) and TRBJ2-3; TRBD2 aligns across 13 bases. V was pared by 2 bases and J by 6 bases, with 8 bases of the junction left unmatched. CDR1 is LGHDT and CDR2 is YNNKEL in the germline V gene (reference sequence). This CDR3 contains 17 residues. The CDR3 bases are TGTGCCAGCAGCCAATGGACTAGCGGGGGAGACAGGGATACGCAGTATTTT. Translation gives CASSQWTSGGDRDTQYF.

This clone was seen a few times. V is TRBV7-9 and J is TRBJ1-1; no reliable D call. V dropped 5 bases and J dropped 5 bases, with 12 bases sitting between them. The CDR3 loop spans 13 amino acids. Germline loops: CDR1 SEHNR, CDR2 FQNEAQ (reference sequence). CDR3 in amino acids: CASSAESGTEAFF. Written as DNA, the CDR3 is TGTGCCAGCAGCGCCGAGTCGGGGACTGAAGCTTTCTTT.

The gene calls are TRBV27 and TRBJ2-2; 11 positions agree with TRBD2. Per germline, CDR1 MNHEY and CDR2 SMNVEV (reference sequence). CDR3 length: 17 residues. The junction had 2 bases not matched to a gene; V was cut back by 0 bases and J by 2 bases. CDR3 residues: CASSLSSGGGNTGELFF. DNA for the CDR3: TGTGCCAGCAGTTTATCTAGCGGGGGGGGAAACACCGGGGAGCTGTTTTTT.

The genes are TRBV18 and TRBJ2-7; D is possibly TRBD2 (6 bases). CDR1 and CDR2 from the germline V gene are KGHSH and LQKENI. Trimming pared 1 base from V and 3 bases from J, leaving 13 bases between. The CDR3 runs 15 residues. The CDR3 sequence: CASSPLPGEGYEQYF. CDR3 DNA: TGTGCCAGCTCACCACTTCCGGGGGAAGGCTACGAGCAGTACTTC.